These 17 T cell receptor beta chains were sequenced from one sample in a study of blood T cell repertoires in COVID-19. Only in-frame clones appear in the TCRdb table, and some are missing; sequencing was by immunoSEQ multiplex PCR. The sample lists about 98,000 clones; around nine tenths were seen once. Material: peripheral blood. The receptor set was obtained from a man aged 50-60 years with active or convalescent COVID-19.

The V and J genes are TRBV10-3 and TRBJ1-2, with 9 bases aligning to TRBD1. J lost 5 bases, V lost 0 bases, and 4 bases had no gene match. This CDR3 is 15 amino acids long. CDR1 ENHRY and CDR2 SYGVKD come from the germline V gene. The CDR3 DNA reads as TGTGCCATCAGTGAGTCGGGGACAGGGAATTATGGCTACACCTTC. This encodes CAISESGTGNYGYTF.

The V and J genes are TRBV10-1 and TRBJ1-5; 8 bases match TRBD1. Trimming removed 8 bases from V and 4 bases from J; junction bases left unmatched: 7. The germline V gene has CDR1 WNHNN and CDR2 SYGVQD (reference sequence). The CDR3 contains 14 residues. The CDR3 spells CASHRQGSNQPQHF. The CDR3 DNA is TGCGCCAGCCATAGACAGGGGTCAAATCAGCCCCAGCATTTT.

In DNA form, the CDR3 reads TGTGCCAGTAGTATGTCAGGGGAGGAGACCCAGTACTTC. It specifies CASSMSGEETQYF. The V and J genes are TRBV19 and TRBJ2-5, with D possibly TRBD1 on 6 matching bases. The CDR3 spans 13 residues. CDR1 and CDR2 from the germline V gene are LNHDA and SQIVND (reference sequence). Trimming pared 3 bases from V and 5 bases from J, leaving 10 bases between.

The rearrangement links TRBV2 to TRBJ2-3; TRBD1 might be the D (5 bases). Trimming took 5 bases from V and 6 from J, leaving 12 bases between them. CDR3 length: 13 residues. Germline CDR1 is SNHLY and CDR2 is FYNNEI. For the CDR3, the DNA is TGTGCCAGCAGTAGGTCAGGGTCGGATACGCAGTATTTT. Translating it yields CASSRSGSDTQYF.

The chain carries TRBV5-1 and TRBJ2-1; 11 bases map to TRBD2. V shed 0 bases, J shed 5 bases, and the junction held 10 bases outside the gene matches. This CDR3 region has 18 residues. The germline V gene encodes CDR1 SGHRS and CDR2 YFSETQ. CDR3 sequence: CASSLEVASGGQNNEQFF. CDR3 bases: TGCGCCAGCAGCTTGGAAGTGGCTAGCGGGGGGCAGAACAATGAGCAGTTCTTC.

The chain employs TRBV19 and TRBJ2-1, with D possibly being TRBD2 (6 bases). Germline V lookup: CDR1 LNHDA, CDR2 SQIVND (reference sequence). The CDR3 has 14 amino acids. V was clipped by 5 bases and J by 5 bases, with 13 bases between them. This CDR3 reads CASSWGDTNNEQFF. The CDR3 nucleotides are TGTGCCAGTAGTTGGGGGGATACAAACAATGAGCAGTTCTTC.

This sequence joins TRBV3-1 (or the pseudogene TRBV3-2) and TRBJ2-3; D unresolved. This CDR3 comprises 12 residues. Trimming cost V 6 bases and J 6 bases, with 10 bases left between them. Germline V lookup: CDR1 LGHDT, CDR2 YNNKEL (reference sequence). As DNA, the CDR3 is TGTGCCAGCAGTCTATCCATGGATACGCAGTATTTT. Translating it yields CASSLSMDTQYF.

The V and J genes are TRBV2 and TRBJ1-4; possibly TRBD1 for D (6 bases). The CDR3 spans 14 residues. The V and J ends lost 5 bases and 4 bases respectively, with 11 bases between them. Germline values: CDR1 SNHLY, CDR2 FYNNEI. The CDR3 region has the DNA TGTGCCAGCAGTTTGACAGGCTTTAATGAAAAACTGTTTTTT. Protein: CASSLTGFNEKLFF.

This chain joins TRBV6-5 and TRBJ2-7, with TRBD1 matching 9 bases. The CDR3 runs 15 residues. CDR1 and CDR2 from the germline V gene are MNHEY and SVGAGI. V was clipped by 6 bases and J by 3 bases; unmatched bases: 9. CDR3 sequence (DNA): TGTGCCAGCAGGGGGGGACAGGGAATCTACTACGAGCAGTACGTC. Its protein product is CASRGGQGIYYEQYV.

The gene calls are TRBV6-1 and TRBJ2-1, with TRBD2 as a possible D gene (7 bases). Germline CDR1 reads MNHNS; CDR2 reads SASEGT. V was shortened by 1 base and J by 14 bases, with 9 bases between the two germline ends. The CDR3 totals 11 residues. CDR3 nucleotide sequence: TGTGCCAGCAGTGAAGAGGGGGGGGAGTTCTTC. As protein: CASSEEGGEFF.

The CDR3 region is CASKPRAGGVTDTQYF. In DNA, the CDR3 is TGTGCCAGCAAGCCCCGGGCAGGGGGCGTCACAGATACGCAGTATTTT. The J gene is TRBJ2-3, the V gene TRBV28, with 8 nucleotides matching TRBD1. This CDR3 comprises 16 residues. V dropped 7 bases and J dropped 2; count of bases not matched to a gene: 11. Germline V gene sequence: CDR1 MDHEN, CDR2 SYDVKM.

A single count supports this clone. This chain connects TRBV19 to TRBJ2-1, with TRBD2 matching 9 bases. This CDR3 region has 17 residues. J was trimmed by 7 bases and V by 5 bases; bases with no gene match: 15. Germline CDR1 LNHDA, CDR2 SQIVND (reference sequence). The CDR3 bases are TGTGCCAGTAGTCCCATAACCTCGCGGGGGGGCCTTAATGAGCAGTTCTTC. It codes for CASSPITSRGGLNEQFF. The variable domain in full, with the rest retrieved from reference TRBV19 and TRBJ2-1, is DGGITQSPKYLFRKEGQNVTLSCEQNLNHDAMYWYRQDPGQGLRLIYYSQIVNDFQKGDIAEGYSVSREKKESFPLTVTSAQKNPTAFYLCASSPITSRGGLNEQFFGPGTRLTVL.

The CDR3 spells CASSPSGGNSPLHF. In DNA form, the CDR3 reads TGTGCCAGCAGCCCCTCGGGGGGAAATTCACCCCTCCACTTT. V gene TRBV3-1 (or the pseudogene TRBV3-2) combines with J gene TRBJ1-6; the D gene is possibly TRBD1 (5 bases). Germline V CDR1 and CDR2: LGHDT, YNNKEL (reference sequence). This CDR3 contains 14 residues. V lost 4 bases to trimming and J lost 7 bases, with 11 bases between them.

The V and J genes are TRBV7-2 and TRBJ2-3; perhaps TRBD1 as D (6 bases). The CDR3 is 16 residues long. Germline V gene data show CDR1 as SGHTA and CDR2 as FQGNSA. Between the trimmed V and J ends, which lost 5 bases and 1 base, there was a span of 16 bases. Written as DNA, the CDR3 is TGTGCCAGCAGCGTTACAGGGCAATGGGGCACAGATACGCAGTATTTT. This encodes CASSVTGQWGTDTQYF.

The rearrangement joins TRBV19 to TRBJ2-3; unclear D gene. V was shortened by 3 bases and J by 1 base, with 8 bases between the two germline ends. CDR3 length: 14 amino acids. Germline V gives CDR1 LNHDA, CDR2 SQIVND (reference sequence). CDR3 nucleotide sequence: TGTGCCAGTAGTATTATTCAGGGCACAGATACGCAGTATTTT. Translating it yields CASSIIQGTDTQYF.

V gene TRBV28 combines with J gene TRBJ1-5; unclear D gene. Germline V CDR1 and CDR2: MDHEN, SYDVKM. With 7 bases removed from V and 6 bases from J, the gap between germline ends came to 10 bases. CDR3 length equals 12 residues. The CDR3 DNA sequence: TGTGCCAGCACCGTTCCTAGTCAGCCCCAGCATTTT. It translates to CASTVPSQPQHF.

This clone was seen once. The chain carries TRBV6-8 and TRBJ2-5; 10 bases match TRBD2. Germline CDR1 MNHGY, CDR2 SAAAGT. J was trimmed by 4 bases and V by 2 bases; bases with no gene match: 7. The CDR3 runs 16 residues. The CDR3, as DNA: TGTGCCAGCAGTTACACTTCAGCGGGGGGGCCAGAGACCCAGTACTTC. Protein: CASSYTSAGGPETQYF.